Below are 10 T cell receptor beta chains sequenced from a single sample in a study of cytomegalovirus exposure and HLA in healthy donors (TCRdb year 2017). Libraries were prepared through the immunoSEQ multiplex PCR assay. The multiplex PCR relied on a mix of 60 forward primers for TCR Vbeta segments and 13 reverse primers for TCR Jbeta segments. Imported from immuneACCESS, the table was reduced by TCRdb to in-frame sequences with V and J called. These copies leave out some clones; in studies compared against another copy, an unresolved V gene accounts for under half, and the cause of the remainder is not known. This sample holds 65,000 to 85,000 clones; just over 85% were observed only once. The ten biggest clones cover 2% of the sample. Sequenced material: PBMCs. The receptors were gathered from a woman aged 25 to 39 in good health and CMV-seronegative.

This chain links TRBV15 with TRBJ2-7; possible D gene TRBD2, 5 bases. Germline values: CDR1 LNHNV, CDR2 YYDKDF (reference sequence). V was clipped by 0 bases and J by 6 bases, with 18 bases between them. The length of the CDR3 is 16 residues. The chain's CDR3 is CATSRDPPGSGSEQYF. CDR3 DNA: TGTGCCACCAGCAGAGATCCGCCGGGGTCAGGCAGCGAGCAGTACTTC.

The V call is TRBV21-1, the J call TRBJ2-7; the table's D call, TRBD2, has no DNA check behind it. TRBV21-1 is flagged as a pseudogene. CDR3 length: 15 amino acids. The DNA of the CDR3 is TGTGCCAGCAACTCACTAGCGGGAGACCTCAACGAGCAGTACTTC. Amino acids: CASNSLAGDLNEQYF.

The rearrangement uses TRBV13 and TRBJ2-1; 9 bases map to TRBD2. The junction had 8 bases not matched to a gene; V was cut back by 8 bases and J by 6 bases. From germline, CDR1 is PRHDT and CDR2 FYEKMQ (reference sequence). This CDR3 is built from 14 residues. The DNA for the CDR3 is TGTGCCAGCTCCTCAGCGGGAGGTGGCAATGAGCAGTTCTTC. This translates into CASSSAGGGNEQFF.

The rearrangement uses TRBV28 and TRBJ1-2, with TRBD1 matching 9 bases. CDR1 MDHEN and CDR2 SYDVKM come from the germline V gene. The CDR3 has 16 amino acids. The ends lost 2 bases at V and 1 base at J; junction bases unmatched: 5. The CDR3, as DNA: TGTGCCAGCAGTTTAGGTGGGACAGGGTTTAACTATGGCTACACCTTC. Amino acid sequence: CASSLGGTGFNYGYTF.

This chain links TRBV4-1 with TRBJ2-7; TRBD2 aligns across 7 bases. The CDR3 spans 16 residues. V lost 0 bases and J lost 4; bases outside the gene matches: 9. CDR1 and CDR2 (germline): MGHRA, YSYEKL. CDR3 coding DNA: TGCGCCAGCAGCCAAGATGGGGCGGGAGTAGCGTACGAGCAGTACTTC. Protein: CASSQDGAGVAYEQYF.

This chain joins TRBV2 and TRBJ1-1; no definite D call. The ends were cut back, 7 bases at V and 4 bases at J, with 13 bases in the middle. The CDR3 covers 13 residues. In germline, CDR1 is SNHLY, CDR2 FYNNEI. As DNA, the CDR3 is TGTGCCAGCACCACTAGTTTGCCCACTGAAGCTTTCTTT. The encoded protein is CASTTSLPTEAFF.

DNA of the CDR3: TGTGCCAGCAGCCCGACAGGGGTCTATGGCTACACCTTC. Translating gives CASSPTGVYGYTF. The chain combines TRBV14 with TRBJ1-2; 8 bases align to TRBD1. The CDR3 consists of 13 residues. V lost 4 bases to trimming and J lost 4 bases; unmatched junction nucleotides: 2. Germline-derived CDR1 and CDR2 are SGHDN and FVKESK.

The chain uses TRBV11-2 and TRBJ2-1, with a weak D call TRBD2 (5 bases). The V gene's germline CDR1 is SGHAT and CDR2 FQNNGV. The CDR3 extends over 15 amino acids. The V gene lost 2 bases and the J gene lost 7 bases, with 15 bases spanning the gap. CDR3 sequence reads: CASSLSEKRRNEQFF. DNA of the CDR3: TGTGCCAGCAGCTTAAGTGAGAAAAGGAGGAATGAGCAGTTCTTC.

This chain uses TRBV7-2 with TRBJ2-2; 10 bases align to TRBD2. The V segment lost 8 bases and the J segment 4 bases; nucleotides outside the gene matches: 7. CDR3 length: 15 amino acids. The germline V gene has CDR1 SGHTA and CDR2 FQGNSA. The CDR3 DNA follows: TGTGCCAGCCGCGGCCCTAGCGGGGGCACCGGGGAGCTGTTTTTT. It is translated as CASRGPSGGTGELFF.

The chain joins TRBV21-1 to TRBJ2-2; the table names TRBD1, a call not compared with the DNA. TRBV21-1 represents a pseudogene. The CDR3 loop spans 16 amino acids. CDR3 sequence: CASSKDSDRNTGELFF. DNA for the CDR3: TGTGCCAGCAGCAAAGACTCGGACAGGAACACCGGGGAGCTGTTTTTT.